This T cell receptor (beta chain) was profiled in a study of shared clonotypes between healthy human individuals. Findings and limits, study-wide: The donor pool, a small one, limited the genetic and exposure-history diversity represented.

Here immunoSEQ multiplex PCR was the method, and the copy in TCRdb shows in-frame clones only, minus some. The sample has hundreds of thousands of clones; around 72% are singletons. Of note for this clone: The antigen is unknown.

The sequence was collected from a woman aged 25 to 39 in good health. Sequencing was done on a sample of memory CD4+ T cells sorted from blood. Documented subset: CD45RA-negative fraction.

The CDR3: CASSLVEGEQFF. CDR3 in DNA: TGTGCCAGCAGTTTAGTGGAGGGTGAGCAGTTCTTC. This chain joins TRBV28 and TRBJ2-1; D may be TRBD2 (6 bases). The germline V gene has CDR1 MDHEN and CDR2 SYDVKM. Trimming shortened V by 2 bases and J by 9 bases, and 8 bases separated the two germline ends. The CDR3 spans 12 residues.